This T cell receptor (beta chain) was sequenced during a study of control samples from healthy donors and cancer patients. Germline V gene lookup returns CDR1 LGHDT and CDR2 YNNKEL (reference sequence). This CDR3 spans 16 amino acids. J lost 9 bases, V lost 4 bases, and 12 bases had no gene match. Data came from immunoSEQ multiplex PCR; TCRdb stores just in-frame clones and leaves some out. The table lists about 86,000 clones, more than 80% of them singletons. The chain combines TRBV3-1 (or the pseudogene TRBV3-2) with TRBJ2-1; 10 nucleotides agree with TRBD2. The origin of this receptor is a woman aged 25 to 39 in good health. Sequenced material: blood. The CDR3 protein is CASSPSAGGPSSEQFF. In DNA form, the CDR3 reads TGTGCCAGCAGCCCGTCAGCGGGGGGGCCGTCCAGTGAGCAGTTCTTC.